The T cell receptor beta chain under discussion was sequenced for a study of T cell changes during pregnancy in multiple sclerosis. This clone occurred once. Data came from immunoSEQ multiplex PCR; TCRdb stores just in-frame clones and leaves some out. This table has tens of thousands of clones, around 90% appearing once. CDR3 size: 16 residues. Germline V lookup: CDR1 WNHNN, CDR2 SYGVQD (reference sequence). Germline trimming cut 7 bases from V and 2 bases from J; bases unmatched to any gene: 13. Sequencing was performed on CD8+ T cells from peripheral blood mononuclear cells, taken in the first trimester of pregnancy. This TCR derives from a female donor with multiple sclerosis, enrolled in a pregnancy study. The chain combines TRBV10-1 with TRBJ2-5, with 7 bases lining up with TRBD1. The chain's CDR3 is CASTKSRQGRQETQYF. CDR3 coding DNA: TGCGCCAGCACTAAAAGCCGACAGGGTAGGCAAGAGACCCAGTACTTC.